This T cell receptor beta chain originates from a study of blood T cells in healthy people across ages. The CDR3 length is 15 residues. V lost 2 bases, J lost 0 bases, and 8 bases lay in between. CDR1 is LGHDT, CDR2 YNNKEL, per germline (reference sequence). PCR was performed a second time for about 7 to 11 cycles using a sample-barcoded 5' primer and a J-beta primer mix. A single record per CDR3 protein comes from TCRdb applying MiXCR to the 5' RACE reads. This table holds hundreds of thousands of distinct CDR3 sequences, around 48% found once. Sequences were obtained from blood. This receptor was taken from a man older than 75 in good health. This sequence joins TRBV3-1 and TRBJ2-1, with D hard to call. CDR3 in DNA: TGTGCCAGCAGCCAAAATGGGGTCTCCTACAATGAGCAGTTCTTC. This sequence encodes CASSQNGVSYNEQFF.